This TCR beta chain came from a study of monozygotic twins with cystic fibrosis. Regarding the study as a whole: Age, concordance and disease severity did not associate with shared CDR3 numbers. Nucleotide-identical clonotype sharing was significantly higher within monozygotic CF twin pairs than between unrelated CF individuals. J usage was most co-twin-similar in 8 of 16 pairs, V in 13. Low clonality (median around 0.0095) suggested a mostly naive repertoire.

TCRdb's table, derived via immunoSEQ multiplex PCR, lists solely in-frame clones and lacks some. The sample lists approximately 33,000 clones, approximately 80% seen once, with around 1.7% in the top ten. Only one count was recorded for this clone. Its antigen is unidentified. V dropped 4 bases and J dropped 2 bases, with 19 bases sitting between them. The CDR3 sequence is 18 residues long. Germline V gives CDR1 SGDLS, CDR2 YYNGEE. Sequencing was performed on blood. The receptor was derived from a girl aged 2 to 9 with cystic fibrosis. This chain links TRBV9 with TRBJ2-6; D perhaps matches TRBD1 (6 bases). For the CDR3, the DNA is TGTGCCAGCAGCCAGCGAGGGGGATCGGGGCCTGGGGCCAACGTCCTGACTTTC. Protein product: CASSQRGGSGPGANVLTF.